This is a list of T cell receptor beta chains from one sample in a study of blood T cell repertoires in COVID-19. Clones were read by immunoSEQ multiplex PCR, and TCRdb kept only the in-frame ones, dropping some. The profile covers 60,000 to 70,000 clones, with 65% to 90% appearing a single time and 2.5% to 3% taken by the ten largest. The material sequenced was peripheral blood. The receptors stem from a man older than 75 with acute or convalescent COVID-19. CDR3s include the opening cysteine and the closing phenylalanine or tryptophan. The D gene is left open where the match is weak. Some rows have no size entry. The others give once, few or many, or a class for an expanded clone.

d_gene: -
v_gene: TRBV24-1
j_gene: TRBJ2-7
abundance: -
CDR3nt: TGTGCCACCAGTGACCCCGGCAGGGACGAGCAGTACTTC
CDR3aa: CATSDPGRDEQYF

d_gene: TRBD1
v_gene: TRBV28
j_gene: TRBJ2-7
abundance: -
CDR3nt: TGTGCCAGCAGTCCCCCCGGACAGGGGGGGGTGCAGCAGTACTTC
CDR3aa: CASSPPGQGGVQQYF

d_gene: TRBD1
v_gene: TRBV30
j_gene: TRBJ1-6
abundance: -
CDR3nt: TGTGCCTGCTCACCTGGGACAGTCGGTTCACCCCTCCACTTT
CDR3aa: CACSPGTVGSPLHF

d_gene: -
v_gene: TRBV11-3
j_gene: TRBJ1-1
abundance: -
CDR3nt: TGTGCCAGCAGCTTGGCCCAGATGAACACTGAAGCTTTCTTT
CDR3aa: CASSLAQMNTEAFF

d_gene: -
v_gene: TRBV28
j_gene: TRBJ2-5
abundance: -
CDR3nt: TGTGCCACCGATAGGGACAAGGCCTTTTCCCTGGGGGAGACCCAGTACTTC
CDR3aa: CATDRDKAFSLGETQYF

d_gene: -
v_gene: TRBV3-1/TRBV3-2
j_gene: TRBJ2-5
abundance: -
CDR3nt: TGTGCCAGCAGCTTACAGGGCGGGGAGACCCAGTACTTC
CDR3aa: CASSLQGGETQYF

d_gene: -
v_gene: TRBV18
j_gene: TRBJ1-2
abundance: -
CDR3nt: TGTGCCAGCTCACCATTTGGGGGCTCTGATAACTATGGCTACACCTTC
CDR3aa: CASSPFGGSDNYGYTF

d_gene: TRBD2
v_gene: TRBV5-5
j_gene: TRBJ2-7
abundance: -
CDR3nt: TGTGCCAGCAGCTTGGGACTAGCGGATTCCTACGAGCAGTACTTC
CDR3aa: CASSLGLADSYEQYF

d_gene: TRBD1
v_gene: TRBV24-1
j_gene: TRBJ1-2
abundance: -
CDR3nt: TGTGCCACCAGTGCGGGACAGGGTCCCTATGGCTACACCTTC
CDR3aa: CATSAGQGPYGYTF

d_gene: -
v_gene: TRBV30
j_gene: TRBJ1-5
abundance: few
CDR3nt: TGTGCCTGGAGTTTGCGGGGGCGCAATCAGCCCCAGCATTTT
CDR3aa: CAWSLRGRNQPQHF

d_gene: -
v_gene: TRBV2
j_gene: TRBJ1-1
abundance: -
CDR3nt: TGTGCCAGCGCCAGGGACACTGAAGCTTTCTTT
CDR3aa: CASARDTEAFF

d_gene: TRBD2
v_gene: TRBV4-3
j_gene: TRBJ2-1
abundance: -
CDR3nt: TGCGCCAGCAGCCCCCACGTGAGATCTTGGACTAGCGTTTACAATGAGCAGTTCTTC
CDR3aa: CASSPHVRSWTSVYNEQFF

d_gene: -
v_gene: TRBV5-1
j_gene: TRBJ2-7
abundance: -
CDR3nt: TGCGCCAGCAGCCCGGAGGGCGTTTTAAGCTCCTACGAGCAGTACTTC
CDR3aa: CASSPEGVLSSYEQYF

d_gene: TRBD2
v_gene: TRBV10-3
j_gene: TRBJ2-7
abundance: -
CDR3nt: TGTGCCATCAGTGAAAGATTGGCTAGCGGGGGTCGCTCGCGAGCCTACGAGCAGTACTTC
CDR3aa: CAISERLASGGRSRAYEQYF

d_gene: -
v_gene: TRBV5-1
j_gene: TRBJ2-1
abundance: -
CDR3nt: TGCGCCAGCAGCCTCGAGAGTGGGACACCGAGGGGGCAGTTCTTC
CDR3aa: CASSLESGTPRGQFF

d_gene: -
v_gene: TRBV6-5
j_gene: TRBJ1-2
abundance: -
CDR3nt: TGTGCCAGCACCCGTGCGGGAGTAGGTGGCTACACCTTC
CDR3aa: CASTRAGVGGYTF

d_gene: -
v_gene: TRBV10-3
j_gene: TRBJ1-3
abundance: -
CDR3nt: TGTGCCGCCCGCGGCTCTGGAAACACCATATATTTT
CDR3aa: CAARGSGNTIYF

d_gene: TRBD1
v_gene: TRBV7-8
j_gene: TRBJ1-1
abundance: -
CDR3nt: TGTGCCAGCAGCTTTTCAGGGGGCGCCTCTGAAGCTTTCTTT
CDR3aa: CASSFSGGASEAFF

d_gene: TRBD1
v_gene: TRBV5-1
j_gene: TRBJ1-2
abundance: -
CDR3nt: TGCGCCAGCAGCTCCGGGACAGAGGGCTATGGCTACACCTTC
CDR3aa: CASSSGTEGYGYTF

d_gene: TRBD2
v_gene: TRBV19
j_gene: TRBJ2-1
abundance: once
CDR3nt: TGTGCCAGTAGTTACAGGACTAGCGGGCTTTACAATGAGCAGTTCTTC
CDR3aa: CASSYRTSGLYNEQFF

d_gene: TRBD1
v_gene: TRBV5-1
j_gene: TRBJ2-5
abundance: -
CDR3nt: TGCGCCAGCAGCGGGACAGTCCCGCAAGAGACCCAGTACTTC
CDR3aa: CASSGTVPQETQYF

d_gene: -
v_gene: TRBV9
j_gene: TRBJ1-3
abundance: -
CDR3nt: TGTGCCAGCAGCGACCAGGGATACGCCATATATTTT
CDR3aa: CASSDQGYAIYF

d_gene: TRBD1
v_gene: TRBV19
j_gene: TRBJ1-4
abundance: -
CDR3nt: TGTGCCAGTAGTATAGGGAGGACAGGGCGTCAACTGTTTTTT
CDR3aa: CASSIGRTGRQLFF

d_gene: -
v_gene: TRBV24-1
j_gene: TRBJ2-2
abundance: once
CDR3nt: TGTGCCACCAGTGATTCGAATGTCCCTATTTCGACCGGGGAGCTGTTTTTT
CDR3aa: CATSDSNVPISTGELFF

d_gene: -
v_gene: TRBV12-3/TRBV12-4
j_gene: TRBJ1-5
abundance: -
CDR3nt: TGTGCCAGCAGTGACTTTAATCAGCCCCAGCATTTT
CDR3aa: CASSDFNQPQHF

d_gene: TRBD1
v_gene: TRBV2
j_gene: TRBJ1-3
abundance: -
CDR3nt: TGTGCCAGCAGTCCTCGACAGGGAGGAGGTGGAAACACCATATATTTT
CDR3aa: CASSPRQGGGGNTIYF

d_gene: TRBD1
v_gene: TRBV24-1
j_gene: TRBJ2-5
abundance: once
CDR3nt: TGTGCCACTGGGACAGGAGAGACCCAGTACTTC
CDR3aa: CATGTGETQYF

d_gene: -
v_gene: TRBV27
j_gene: TRBJ1-5
abundance: -
CDR3nt: TGTGCCAGCAGTTTATTGGGCAGGGCAGGAAATCAGCCCCAGCATTTT
CDR3aa: CASSLLGRAGNQPQHF

d_gene: -
v_gene: TRBV6-5
j_gene: TRBJ2-7
abundance: once
CDR3nt: TGTGCCAGCAGTTACTCGGACAGTGGGTACGAGCAGTACTTC
CDR3aa: CASSYSDSGYEQYF

d_gene: TRBD1
v_gene: TRBV2
j_gene: TRBJ1-5
abundance: -
CDR3nt: TGTGCCAGCAAGAAAGACAGGGAAGGCCAGCCCCAGCATTTT
CDR3aa: CASKKDREGQPQHF

d_gene: -
v_gene: TRBV6-5
j_gene: TRBJ1-1
abundance: -
CDR3nt: TGTGCCAGCAGACGACGACAGGCAAAGGGAACTGAAGCTTTCTTT
CDR3aa: CASRRRQAKGTEAFF

d_gene: -
v_gene: TRBV9
j_gene: TRBJ2-5
abundance: -
CDR3nt: TGTGCCAGCAGCATTGGACAGCGGCAAGAGACCCAGTACTTC
CDR3aa: CASSIGQRQETQYF

d_gene: -
v_gene: TRBV23-1
j_gene: TRBJ2-1
abundance: -
CDR3nt: TGCGCCAGCAGTCAAGTCTTCCGGGGTAGCTCCTACAATGAGCAGTTCTTC
CDR3aa: CASSQVFRGSSYNEQFF

d_gene: TRBD1
v_gene: TRBV4-1
j_gene: TRBJ1-1
abundance: -
CDR3nt: TGCGCCAGCAGCCCGGACAGGGACACTGAAGCTTTCTTT
CDR3aa: CASSPDRDTEAFF

d_gene: -
v_gene: TRBV7-2
j_gene: TRBJ1-1
abundance: -
CDR3nt: TGTGCCAGCAGCCCAAGGCGGGGGAACACTGAAGCTTTCTTT
CDR3aa: CASSPRRGNTEAFF

d_gene: TRBD2
v_gene: TRBV7-6
j_gene: TRBJ2-1
abundance: -
CDR3nt: TGTGCCAGCAGCTCTCTAGCGGGAGGGATACACAATGAGCAGTTCTTC
CDR3aa: CASSSLAGGIHNEQFF

d_gene: -
v_gene: TRBV27
j_gene: TRBJ2-3
abundance: -
CDR3nt: TGTGCCAGCAGTTCATATGGGGGCGGCACAGATACGCAGTATTTT
CDR3aa: CASSSYGGGTDTQYF

d_gene: TRBD2
v_gene: TRBV5-1
j_gene: TRBJ2-3
abundance: -
CDR3nt: TGCGCCAGCAGCTTGGAGCGGGATTCAGATACGCAGTATTTT
CDR3aa: CASSLERDSDTQYF

d_gene: -
v_gene: TRBV30
j_gene: TRBJ1-4
abundance: -
CDR3nt: TGTGCCGGGGCACAGACTAATGAAAAACTGTTTTTT
CDR3aa: CAGAQTNEKLFF

d_gene: -
v_gene: TRBV6-6
j_gene: TRBJ2-1
abundance: -
CDR3nt: TGTGCCAGCAGCCTAGCGTCCGAGCAGTTCTTC
CDR3aa: CASSLASEQFF

d_gene: -
v_gene: TRBV24-1
j_gene: TRBJ1-5
abundance: -
CDR3nt: TGTGCCACCAGTGATTCCAGGGGAATCGATAGCAATCAGCCCCAGCATTTT
CDR3aa: CATSDSRGIDSNQPQHF

d_gene: -
v_gene: TRBV4-2
j_gene: TRBJ1-1
abundance: -
CDR3nt: TGTGCCAGCAGCCAGGGTTCCGGGACAAGAAACACTGAAGCTTTCTTT
CDR3aa: CASSQGSGTRNTEAFF

d_gene: TRBD1
v_gene: TRBV5-1
j_gene: TRBJ1-1
abundance: -
CDR3nt: TGCGCCAGCAGCTACGGGACAGGGGGCCCGTTCAGTGAAGCTTTCTTT
CDR3aa: CASSYGTGGPFSEAFF

d_gene: TRBD1
v_gene: TRBV7-2
j_gene: TRBJ2-2
abundance: few
CDR3nt: TGTGCCAGCAGCTTACGGGGACAGGGCTCCGGGGAGCTGTTTTTT
CDR3aa: CASSLRGQGSGELFF

d_gene: TRBD1
v_gene: TRBV14
j_gene: TRBJ1-1
abundance: once
CDR3nt: TGTGCCAGCAGCCGCAACAGGGGGGAAGCTTTCTTT
CDR3aa: CASSRNRGEAFF

d_gene: TRBD2
v_gene: TRBV7-2
j_gene: TRBJ2-7
abundance: -
CDR3nt: TGTGCCAGCAGCTCGACTAGCGGGTATTCCTACGAGCAGTACTTC
CDR3aa: CASSSTSGYSYEQYF

d_gene: TRBD2
v_gene: TRBV2
j_gene: TRBJ2-3
abundance: -
CDR3nt: TGTGCCAGCAGTAGAGTCGTAGTAGCGGGGAGGGGAAAGGGGGATACGCAGTATTTT
CDR3aa: CASSRVVVAGRGKGDTQYF